This T cell receptor (beta chain) was sequenced in a study of T-cell reconstitution after alpha-beta-depleted transplantation in children. General study points: Reportedly, alpha-beta T cells present about two months post-transplant originated from several hundred expanded clones of graft origin. Recipient T cells and thymic progenitors that survived were the source of the high TCRbeta diversity seen at day 60 in some patients. When one year had passed after transplant, most T-cell counts and diversity came from newly produced T cells.

J was trimmed by 7 bases and V by 0 bases; bases with no gene match: 6. The germline V gene has CDR1 DFQATT and CDR2 SNEGSKA (reference sequence). CDR3 length: 14 residues. This clonotype was counted at least ten times. Its antigen is still unknown. The library targeted TCRbeta and was prepared with unique molecular identifiers. TCRdb processed the PCR reads anew with MiXCR; each CDR3 protein has one entry. The sample yields hundreds of thousands of distinct CDR3 sequences, 10% to 15% seen once. The sequenced sample was PBMCs, obtained before TCRalphabeta/CD19-depleted stem cell transplant. The gene calls are TRBV20-1 and TRBJ2-5; 9 nucleotides line up with TRBD2. The sequence derives from a girl aged 2 to 9 with congenital amegakaryocytic thrombocytopenia, due to receive a stem cell transplant. DNA for the CDR3: TGCAGTGCTAGAGACGGGACTAGCATAGGGACCCAGTACTTC. This encodes CSARDGTSIGTQYF.